This is a list of T cell receptor beta chains from one sample in a study of Graves' ophthalmopathy and Graves' hyperthyroidism. TCRdb independently ran MiXCR on the multiplex PCR reads; one entry per CDR3 protein. The repertoire holds approximately 700,000 distinct CDR3 sequences, with around 40% as singletons. Sequencing was performed on peripheral blood. Receptors were obtained from an adult man with Graves' ophthalmopathy. Each CDR3 is given with its conserved first and last residue. The D gene is left open where the match is weak. Only some rows state a clone size, as once, few, many or a class for expanded clones.

d_gene	abundance	v_gene	j_gene	CDR3aa	CDR3nt
-	few	TRBV7-2	TRBJ2-7	CASSQGVQLPYEQYF	TGCGCCAGCAGCCAAGGAGTCCAGCTTCCCTACGAGCAGTACTTC
-	few	TRBV4-1	TRBJ1-1	CASSQWKGRFTEAFF	TGCGCCAGCAGCCAATGGAAGGGGAGGTTTACTGAAGCTTTCTTT
TRBD2	few	TRBV11-1	TRBJ2-7	CASSQRPPREGEQYF	TGTGCCAGCAGCCAACGTCCCCCCAGGGAGGGCGAGCAGTACTTC
-	few	TRBV5-5	TRBJ1-1	CASPLPRGRNTEAFF	TGTGCCAGCCCCCTACCCAGGGGAAGGAACACTGAAGCTTTCTTT
TRBD1	-	TRBV7-9	TRBJ2-7	CASRFGTASYEQYF	TGTGCCAGCAGATTCGGGACAGCTTCCTACGAGCAGTACTTC
TRBD1	-	TRBV10-3	TRBJ1-1	CAISEGTGELAEAFF	TGTGCCATCAGTGAGGGGACAGGGGAGTTGGCTGAAGCTTTCTTT
-	few	TRBV19	TRBJ1-3	CASSKQSGNTIYF	TGTGCCAGTAGTAAGCAGTCTGGAAACACCATATATTTT
-	once	TRBV25-1	TRBJ2-3	CASGEDPDTQYF	TGTGCCAGCGGCGAGGACCCCGATACGCAGTATTTT
TRBD1	-	TRBV7-2	TRBJ1-1	CASRPVQGSYTEAFF	TGTGCCAGCAGGCCTGTACAGGGGTCCTACACTGAAGCTTTCTTT
TRBD1	few	TRBV19	TRBJ1-1	CASSSTGVSTEAFF	TGTGCCAGTAGTTCGACAGGGGTGAGCACTGAAGCTTTCTTT
-	many	TRBV7-8	TRBJ1-5	CASSARDNNQPQHF	TGTGCCAGCAGCGCCCGGGACAACAATCAGCCCCAGCATTTT
TRBD2	-	TRBV11-2	TRBJ2-7	CASSSTRTSFYEQYF	TGTGCCAGCAGCTCAACCCGGACTAGCTTCTACGAGCAGTACTTC
TRBD1	-	TRBV10-3	TRBJ1-3	CAGSEGQGSGNTIYF	TGTGCCGGCAGTGAGGGACAGGGCTCCGGAAACACCATATATTTT
-	-	TRBV28	TRBJ2-5	CASSGTLKETQYF	TGTGCCAGCTCCGGGACACTAAAAGAGACCCAGTACTTC
TRBD2	-	TRBV7-9	TRBJ2-5	CASGPGLAGEQETQYF	TGTGCCAGCGGCCCCGGGTTAGCGGGGGAGCAAGAGACCCAGTACTTC
TRBD1	few	TRBV5-4	TRBJ2-5	CASSSGQGRQETQYF	TGTGCCAGCAGCTCGGGACAGGGGCGGCAAGAGACCCAGTACTTC
TRBD1	many	TRBV2	TRBJ1-1	CASSGDRVNTEAFF	TGTGCCAGCAGTGGGGACAGGGTAAACACTGAAGCTTTCTTT
-	many	TRBV9	TRBJ2-7	CASSPGSYEQYF	TGTGCCAGCAGTCCGGGTTCCTACGAGCAGTACTTC